The T cell receptor (beta chain) under discussion was sequenced for a study of identical twins. Study-wide results and caveats: Modelling underestimated the level of out-of-frame TCR alpha sharing observed in monozygotic twins.

Trimming took 3 bases from V and 5 from J; bases not matched to a gene: 7. In germline, CDR1 is SNHLY, CDR2 FYNNEI. CDR3 length: 16 residues. Worth noting for this clonotype: Its antigen remains unidentified.

After template switching added a universal primer site, the resulting cDNA carried unique molecular identifiers. TCRdb re-called the 5' RACE reads with MiXCR, one entry per CDR3 protein. The table lists around 300,000 distinct CDR3 sequences, more than 6.5% of them singletons. The sample also formed part of further work on yellow fever vaccine responses in identical twins.

This TCR was sampled from a woman younger than 30 in good health. The rearrangement links TRBV2 to TRBJ2-1, with 10 bases that match TRBD2. Input material: memory (CD45RO+) T cells sorted from blood. This CDR3 is CASSDQGLAANNEQFF. In DNA form, the CDR3 reads TGTGCCAGCAGTGACCAAGGACTAGCGGCCAACAATGAGCAGTTCTTC. Full variable domain (rest looked up from reference TRBV2 and TRBJ2-1): EPEVTQTPSHQVTQMGQEVILRCVPISNHLYFYWYRQILGQKVEFLVSFYNNEISEKSEIFDDQFSVERPDGSNFTLKIRSTKLEDSAMYFCASSDQGLAANNEQFFGPGTRLTVL.